What follows are 22 T cell receptor beta chains derived from one specimen sequenced in a study of T cell clonotyping in hematopoietic cell transplantation. Assay used: immunoSEQ multiplex PCR; TCRdb lists only in-frame clones, some missing. Among about 16,000 clones listed, 70% to 90% were seen once. The sample taken for sequencing was peripheral blood mononuclear cells. These receptors all come from a woman aged 40 to 50 in good health. Some clones in this sample may be carry-over from other donors' samples.

This clone has a handful of counts. The chain has TRBV7-2 and TRBJ2-2, with a weak D call TRBD1 (5 bases). Germline CDR1 is SGHTA and CDR2 is FQGNSA. The CDR3 is 13 amino acids. Trimming pared 1 base from V and 6 bases from J, leaving 6 bases between. CDR3 sequence reads: CASSLVGPGELFF. The CDR3 bases are TGTGCCAGCAGCTTAGTGGGGCCCGGGGAGCTGTTTTTT.

This chain uses TRBV2 with TRBJ2-7; a possible D gene is TRBD2 (5 bases). The CDR3 consists of 12 residues. The V gene lost 6 bases and the J gene lost 5 bases, with 11 bases spanning the gap. In germline, CDR1 is SNHLY, CDR2 FYNNEI. The CDR3 nucleotides read TGTGCCAGCAGCGGGAATCTGAACGAGCAGTACTTC. It is translated as CASSGNLNEQYF. The full variable domain, completed using reference TRBV2 and TRBJ2-7, is EPEVTQTPSHQVTQMGQEVILRCVPISNHLYFYWYRQILGQKVEFLVSFYNNEISEKSEIFDDQFSVERPDGSNFTLKIRSTKLEDSAMYFCASSGNLNEQYFGPGTRLTVT.

The V gene is TRBV27, the J gene TRBJ1-1, with a tentative D call TRBD1 (6 bases). This CDR3 region has 15 residues. Germline V CDR1 and CDR2: MNHEY, SMNVEV (reference sequence). The V end lost 7 bases, the J end lost 6 bases, and 21 bases lay between the germline ends. CDR3 residues: CASKEGSQGFAEAFF. The CDR3 coding sequence is TGTGCCAGCAAAGAGGGATCACAGGGTTTCGCTGAAGCTTTCTTT.

This rearrangement joins TRBV4-3 to TRBJ2-7; TRBD2 matches at 8 bases. The germline V gene encodes CDR1 LGHNA and CDR2 YSLEER. The V and J ends lost 0 bases and 4 bases, in that order; junction bases with no gene match: 11. There are 17 residues in the CDR3. Here the CDR3 DNA reads TGCGCCAGCAGCCAAGATCATAGGGGACTAGTCCCATACGAGCAGTACTTC. It translates to CASSQDHRGLVPYEQYF.

The chain employs TRBV6-5 and TRBJ2-6; D ambiguous. Germline CDR1 MNHEY, CDR2 SVGAGI. Deletions cut 2 bases from V and 0 bases from J, with 8 bases between. This CDR3 has 16 residues. The CDR3 coding sequence is TGTGCCAGCAGTTACAGACAAGGCTCTGGGGCCAACGTCCTGACTTTC. The encoded protein is CASSYRQGSGANVLTF.

V and J are TRBV2 and TRBJ2-5; 12 bases are shared with TRBD2. Per germline, CDR1 SNHLY and CDR2 FYNNEI. The trim removed 4 bases at V and 0 bases at J, leaving 0 bases unmatched. The CDR3 covers 15 residues. Here the CDR3 reads CASSGLAGDQETQYF. The CDR3 coding sequence is TGTGCCAGCAGTGGACTAGCGGGGGACCAAGAGACCCAGTACTTC. Together with reference TRBV2 and TRBJ2-5, the CDR3 gives the full variable domain: EPEVTQTPSHQVTQMGQEVILRCVPISNHLYFYWYRQILGQKVEFLVSFYNNEISEKSEIFDDQFSVERPDGSNFTLKIRSTKLEDSAMYFCASSGLAGDQETQYFGPGTRLLVL.

The rearrangement uses TRBV5-1 and TRBJ2-2; 7 positions agree with TRBD2. Germline-derived CDR1 and CDR2 are SGHRS and YFSETQ. V was clipped by 5 bases and J by 0 bases; unmatched bases: 4. The CDR3 has 15 residues. The CDR3 reads CASSPSGANTGELFF. CDR3 in DNA: TGCGCCAGCAGTCCGAGCGGGGCGAACACCGGGGAGCTGTTTTTT. Variable domain in full (rest from reference TRBV5-1 and TRBJ2-2): KAGVTQTPRYLIKTRGQQVTLSCSPISGHRSVSWYQQTPGQGLQFLFEYFSETQRNKGNFPGRFSGRQFSNSRSEMNVSTLELGDSALYLCASSPSGANTGELFFGEGSRLTVL.

V gene TRBV2 combines with J gene TRBJ1-1; D not resolved. V was clipped by 7 bases and J by 5 bases, with 20 bases between them. The CDR3 spans 15 residues. From germline, CDR1 is SNHLY and CDR2 FYNNEI. The CDR3 region is CASTQAGGGRTEAFF. The CDR3 coding sequence is TGTGCCAGCACCCAGGCCGGAGGCGGGCGGACTGAAGCTTTCTTT.

This clone has a single count. The rearrangement joins TRBV30 to TRBJ2-1; 8 bases are a match to TRBD2. Looked up from germline, CDR1 is GTSNPN and CDR2 is SVGIG (reference sequence). Unmatched junction bases numbered 6, after V lost 5 bases and J lost 9 bases. CDR3 length: 12 residues. In nucleotides, the CDR3 is TGTGCCTGGGAAAGGACTAGCAGTGAGCAGTTCTTC. Translating gives CAWERTSSEQFF. The full variable domain, rest sourced from reference TRBV30 and TRBJ2-1, is SQTIHQWPATLVQPVGSPLSLECTVEGTSNPNLYWYRQAAGRGLQLLFYSVGIGQISSEVPQNLSASRPQDRQFILSSKKLLLSDSGFYLCAWERTSSEQFFGPGTRLTVL.

The chain links TRBV7-8 to TRBJ2-7, with TRBD2 matching 10 bases. Germline loops: CDR1 SGHVS, CDR2 FQNEAQ. Germline trimming cut 0 bases from V and 6 bases from J; bases unmatched to any gene: 11. This CDR3 comprises 17 residues. The CDR3 DNA sequence: TGTGCCAGCAGCTTAGCTAGTCTAGCGGGAGAAATTACCGAGCAGTACTTC. Its translation is CASSLASLAGEITEQYF.

V is TRBV29-1 and J is TRBJ2-5; tentative D call: TRBD2 (5 bases). The CDR3 sequence is 12 residues long. CDR1 SQVTM and CDR2 ANQGSEA come from the germline V gene. Deletions cut 4 bases from V and 1 base from J, with 7 bases between. The CDR3 sequence is CSVVAGQETQYF. Here the CDR3 DNA reads TGCAGCGTTGTCGCGGGCCAAGAGACCCAGTACTTC.

The chain is built from TRBV5-1 and TRBJ2-3; a possible D gene is TRBD2 (6 bases). With 0 bases removed from V and 0 bases from J, the gap between germline ends came to 8 bases. This CDR3 is built from 15 residues. Germline V gene data show CDR1 as SGHRS and CDR2 as YFSETQ. This CDR3 reads CASSLGGTSTDTQYF. CDR3 coding DNA: TGCGCCAGCAGCTTGGGCGGGACTAGCACAGATACGCAGTATTTT.

The genes are TRBV4-2 and TRBJ2-7; 14 bases line up with TRBD2. The CDR3 loop spans 15 amino acids. Trimming at V came to 5 bases and at J to 5 bases, leaving 5 bases not matched to a gene. Germline V gives CDR1 LGHNA, CDR2 YNFKEQ. CDR3 nucleotide sequence: TGTGCCAGCAGCGATGGGACTAGCGGGAGTAACGAGCAGTACTTC. The encoded protein is CASSDGTSGSNEQYF.

CDR3 sequence: CASSILDSMNTEAFF. The CDR3 nucleotides are TGTGCCAGTAGTATCCTCGACAGTATGAACACTGAAGCTTTCTTT. This chain uses TRBV19 with TRBJ1-1; a weak D match, TRBD1 (5 bases). Looked up from germline, CDR1 is LNHDA and CDR2 is SQIVND (reference sequence). The CDR3 is 15 residues long. The ends were cut back, 3 bases at V and 0 bases at J, with 11 bases in the middle. The entire variable domain, with the rest obtained from reference TRBV19 and TRBJ1-1, is as follows: DGGITQSPKYLFRKEGQNVTLSCEQNLNHDAMYWYRQDPGQGLRLIYYSQIVNDFQKGDIAEGYSVSREKKESFPLTVTSAQKNPTAFYLCASSILDSMNTEAFFGQGTRLTVV.

The rearrangement uses TRBV19 and TRBJ1-2; 8 bases are shared with TRBD1. The J segment lost 5 bases and the V segment lost 6 bases, leaving 8 bases of the junction unmatched. There are 14 residues in the CDR3. Germline V gene lookup returns CDR1 LNHDA and CDR2 SQIVND (reference sequence). The CDR3 spells CASRSGGAGYGYTF. The CDR3 DNA reads TGTGCCAGTAGGTCAGGGGGCGCTGGGTATGGCTACACCTTC.

V gene TRBV7-8 combines with J gene TRBJ2-1; D ambiguous. The CDR3 covers 14 residues. Germline V gene data show CDR1 as SGHVS and CDR2 as FQNEAQ. The V end lost 1 base, the J end lost 6 bases, and 10 bases lay between the germline ends. In DNA, the CDR3 is TGTGCCAGCAGCTTAGGTCAAGCTTTCAATGAGCAGTTCTTC. It codes for CASSLGQAFNEQFF.

This clone was seen once. The chain employs TRBV6-6 and TRBJ2-3; 7 nucleotides agree with TRBD2. Germline trimming cut 4 bases from V and 1 base from J; bases unmatched to any gene: 2. The CDR3 loop spans 14 amino acids. Germline lookup yields CDR1 MNHNY and CDR2 SVGAGI (reference sequence). The CDR3 DNA reads as TGTGCCAGCAGTTCTGCGGGAGGCACAGATACGCAGTATTTT. This encodes CASSSAGGTDTQYF.

V is TRBV10-3 and J is TRBJ1-5; TRBD1 might be the D (5 bases). The ends were cut back, 6 bases at V and 4 bases at J, with 13 bases in the middle. The CDR3 is 14 residues long. Per the germline V gene, CDR1 is ENHRY and CDR2 is SYGVKD. For the CDR3, the DNA is TGTGCCATCAGCCCCAGAGAGGGGAATCAGCCCCAGCATTTT. Protein product: CAISPREGNQPQHF.

The chain joins TRBV29-1 to TRBJ1-1; no firm D call. CDR3 size: 12 residues. The germline V and J ends were trimmed by 4 bases and 0 bases, with 6 bases remaining between them. Germline CDR1 reads SQVTM; CDR2 reads ANQGSEA. The CDR3 bases are TGCAGCGTTGGAGGTATGAACACTGAAGCTTTCTTT. Its protein is CSVGGMNTEAFF.

The chain joins TRBV9 to TRBJ2-1, with D possibly being TRBD1 or TRBD2 (5 bases each). The CDR3 consists of 14 residues. V dropped 4 bases and J dropped 9 bases, with 17 bases sitting between them. Germline V gene sequence: CDR1 SGDLS, CDR2 YYNGEE. CDR3 coding DNA: TGTGCCAGCAGCTTAGCGACAGCCCCGGGTGAGCAGTTCTTC. Translating it yields CASSLATAPGEQFF.

The chain recombines TRBV7-9 with TRBJ2-5, with 8 bases that match TRBD2. In germline, CDR1 is SEHNR, CDR2 FQNEAQ (reference sequence). CDR3 length: 15 amino acids. The V segment lost 2 bases and the J segment 4 bases; nucleotides outside the gene matches: 6. In DNA form, the CDR3 reads TGTGCCAGCAGCTTACGGGCTAGCGGGCTAGAGACCCAGTACTTC. Translating gives CASSLRASGLETQYF.

This rearrangement joins TRBV28 to TRBJ2-7; D may be TRBD1 (6 bases). The CDR3 contains 18 residues. CDR1 and CDR2 from the germline V gene are MDHEN and SYDVKM. Trimming cost V 3 bases and J 1 base, with 22 bases left between them. The CDR3 coding sequence is TGTGCCAGCAGTTTGTTTCGGACAGCCGGATCTAGGTCCTACGAGCAGTACTTC. This encodes CASSLFRTAGSRSYEQYF.